This T cell receptor beta chain was recorded in a study of T cells in Graves' hyperthyroidism and ophthalmopathy. Background on the study: Peripheral blood sampling occurred at initial diagnosis, before any treatment.

Amplified TCR beta CDR3 regions derived from RNA transcripts. First-round RT-PCR of the TCR CDR3 relied on the HTBI primer set. One entry per CDR3 protein, called by TCRdb with MiXCR from the multiplex PCR reads. The sample consists of a few hundred thousand distinct CDR3 sequences, around 16% of them appearing once. PBMCs were obtained from 9 to 10 ml fresh peripheral blood. The CDR3 spans 14 residues. From germline, CDR1 is MNHNS and CDR2 SASEGT. V lost 4 bases and J 4 bases, leaving 14 bases between the germline ends. This clonotype was counted ten times or more. Its antigen is not identified. Study-wide points: Blood also showed most of the thyroid clonotypes that were expanded above 0.001. Ophthalmopathy and stable hyperthyroidism were separated by a 13 V-J model.

The source of this sequence is a young woman with Graves' ophthalmopathy. The chain carries TRBV6-1 and TRBJ2-7; a possible D gene is TRBD1 (6 bases). Sequenced: blood. CDR3 coding DNA: TGTGCCAGCAGTGCGGTCAGGGGTTCTTACGAGCAGTACTTC. This encodes CASSAVRGSYEQYF.